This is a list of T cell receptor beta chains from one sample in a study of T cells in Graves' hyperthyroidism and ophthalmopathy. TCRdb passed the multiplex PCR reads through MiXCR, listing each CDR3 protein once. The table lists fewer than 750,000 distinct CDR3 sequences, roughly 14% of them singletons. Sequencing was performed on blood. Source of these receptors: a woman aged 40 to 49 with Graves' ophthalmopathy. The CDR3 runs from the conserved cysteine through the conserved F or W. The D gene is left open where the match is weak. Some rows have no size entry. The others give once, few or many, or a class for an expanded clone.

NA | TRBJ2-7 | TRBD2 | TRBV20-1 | CSARERSSGRAFGDEQYF | TGCAGTGCTAGAGAACGGAGTAGCGGGAGGGCCTTCGGGGACGAGCAGTACTTC
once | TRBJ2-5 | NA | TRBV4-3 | CASSQGGTAQETQYF | TGCGCCAGCAGCCAAGGCGGGACGGCCCAAGAGACCCAGTACTTC
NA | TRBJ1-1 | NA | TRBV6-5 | CASSYEGSLAEAFF | TGTGCCAGCAGTTACGAAGGGTCTTTGGCTGAAGCTTTCTTT
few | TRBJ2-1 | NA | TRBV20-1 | CSAHQLEQFF | TGCAGTGCGCACCAACTAGAGCAGTTCTTC
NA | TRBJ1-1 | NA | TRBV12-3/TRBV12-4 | CASTNNVGMNTEAFF | TGTGCCAGCACCAACAATGTGGGTATGAACACTGAAGCTTTCTTT
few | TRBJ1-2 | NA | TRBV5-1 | CASSLVSDRSYGYTF | TGCGCCAGCAGCTTGGTTTCCGACAGGAGTTATGGCTACACCTTC
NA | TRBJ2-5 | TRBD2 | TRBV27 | CASSMTSGGRKTQYF | TGTGCCAGCAGCATGACTAGCGGGGGGAGAAAGACCCAGTACTTC
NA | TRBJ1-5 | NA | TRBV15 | CATSRVSVNQPQHF | TGTGCCACCAGCAGAGTTTCAGTTAATCAGCCCCAGCATTTT
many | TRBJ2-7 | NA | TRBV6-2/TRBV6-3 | CASSQYAGNYEQYF | TGTGCCAGCAGTCAGTATGCCGGGAACTACGAGCAGTACTTC
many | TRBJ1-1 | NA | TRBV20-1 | CSARPSGQRANTEAFF | TGCAGTGCTAGACCATCGGGGCAAAGAGCGAACACTGAAGCTTTCTTT
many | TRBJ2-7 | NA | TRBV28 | CASSFRIVDEQYF | TGTGCCAGCAGTTTCCGTATTGTGGACGAGCAGTACTTC
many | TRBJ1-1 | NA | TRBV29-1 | CSVAPMNTEAFF | TGCAGCGTTGCTCCAATGAACACTGAAGCTTTCTTT
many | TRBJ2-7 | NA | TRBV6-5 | CASSYSLGRWLDEQCF | TGTGCCAGCAGCTACTCGCTAGGCAGGTGGCTTGACGAGCAGTGCTTC
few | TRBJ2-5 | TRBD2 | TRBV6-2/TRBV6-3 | CASSSAGGRPQETQYF | TGTGCCAGCAGTTCAGCGGGAGGGAGACCTCAAGAGACCCAGTACTTC
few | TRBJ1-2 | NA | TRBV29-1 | CSSEDNYGYTF | TGCAGCTCTGAGGATAACTATGGCTACACCTTC
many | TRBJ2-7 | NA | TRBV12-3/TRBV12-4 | CASSLLPGPPYEQYF | TGTGCCAGCAGTTTACTCCCAGGGCCCCCCTACGAGCAGTACTTC
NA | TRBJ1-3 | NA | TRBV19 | CASSTRTYSGNTIYF | TGTGCCAGTAGTACCCGGACCTACTCTGGAAACACCATATATTTT
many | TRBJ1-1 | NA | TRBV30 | CAWSMDSTEAFF | TGTGCCTGGAGTATGGACAGCACTGAAGCTTTCTTT
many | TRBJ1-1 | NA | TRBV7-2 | CASSWRDSPNTEAFF | TGTGCCAGCAGCTGGCGGGACTCCCCAAACACTGAAGCTTTCTTT
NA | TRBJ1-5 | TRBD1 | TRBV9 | CASSPEGDRTRPQHF | TGTGCCAGCAGCCCCGAGGGGGACAGGACCCGGCCCCAGCATTTT
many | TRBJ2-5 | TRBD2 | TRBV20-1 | CSARGVGLAVPETQYF | TGCAGTGCTAGGGGGGTTGGACTAGCGGTCCCAGAGACCCAGTACTTC
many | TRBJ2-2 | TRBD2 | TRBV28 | CASSSPSTSGSVEGGELFF | TGTGCCAGCAGTTCACCTTCGACTAGCGGGAGTGTTGAGGGTGGGGAGCTGTTTTTT
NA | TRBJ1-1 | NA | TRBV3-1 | CASSQFSTNTEAFF | TGTGCCAGCAGCCAATTTTCTACGAACACTGAAGCTTTCTTT
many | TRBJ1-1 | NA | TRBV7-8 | CASSPLLSRGKLAFF | TGTGCCAGCAGCCCCCTCCTCTCGCGAGGAAAACTTGCTTTCTTT
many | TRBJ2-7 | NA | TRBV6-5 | CASRTTGSSYEQYF | TGTGCCAGCAGAACAACAGGGTCCTCCTACGAGCAGTACTTC
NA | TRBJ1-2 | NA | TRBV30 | CAWKGRDGGYGYTF | TGTGCCTGGAAGGGTCGGGACGGTGGCTATGGCTACACCTTC
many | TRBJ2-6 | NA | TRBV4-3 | CASSQDSDFLSGANVLTF | TGCGCCAGCAGCCAAGATAGCGACTTCCTCTCTGGGGCCAACGTCCTGACTTTC
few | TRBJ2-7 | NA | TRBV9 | CASSVVQGEQQYF | TGTGCCAGCAGCGTAGTTCAAGGGGAACAGCAGTACTTC
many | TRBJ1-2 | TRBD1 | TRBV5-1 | CASSGGTVGNGYTF | TGCGCCAGCAGCGGGGGGACAGTAGGAAATGGCTACACCTTC
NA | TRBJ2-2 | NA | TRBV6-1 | CASSGDAGNTGELFF | TGTGCCAGCAGTGGGGACGCGGGAAACACCGGGGAGCTGTTTTTT
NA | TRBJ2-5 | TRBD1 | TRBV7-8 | CASSKGQGALETQYF | TGTGCCAGCAGCAAGGGACAGGGGGCTTTAGAGACCCAGTACTTC
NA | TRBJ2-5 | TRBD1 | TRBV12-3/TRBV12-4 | CASSLVQGLGQETQYF | TGTGCCAGCAGTTTAGTACAGGGGTTGGGGCAAGAGACCCAGTACTTC
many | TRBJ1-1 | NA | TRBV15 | CATSRAKTVNTEAFF | TGTGCCACCAGCAGAGCCAAGACGGTGAACACTGAAGCTTTCTTT
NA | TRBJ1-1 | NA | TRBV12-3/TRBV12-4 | CASNYDGTSTAFF | TGTGCCAGCAACTACGACGGCACTTCGACGGCTTTCTTT
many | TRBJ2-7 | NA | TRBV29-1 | CSVVRGAYEQYF | TGCAGCGTTGTGAGGGGGGCCTACGAGCAGTACTTC
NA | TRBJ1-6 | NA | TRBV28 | CASKRTPSPLHF | TGTGCCAGCAAGAGGACCCCCTCACCCCTCCACTTT
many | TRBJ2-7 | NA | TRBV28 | CASSMGNRDEQYF | TGTGCCAGCAGTATGGGGAACAGGGACGAGCAGTACTTC
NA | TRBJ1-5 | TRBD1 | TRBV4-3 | CASSQDRGPQPQHF | TGCGCCAGCAGCCAAGACAGGGGGCCTCAGCCCCAGCATTTT
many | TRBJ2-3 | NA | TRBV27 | CASTGGEGGTDTQYF | TGTGCCAGCACCGGGGGAGAGGGTGGCACAGATACGCAGTATTTT
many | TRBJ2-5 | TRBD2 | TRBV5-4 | CASSLAGRPETQYF | TGTGCCAGCAGCTTAGCGGGGAGACCAGAGACCCAGTACTTC
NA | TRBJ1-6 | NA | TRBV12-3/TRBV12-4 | CASSLGGRGNSPLHF | TGTGCCAGCAGTTTAGGGGGAAGGGGGAATTCACCCCTCCACTTT
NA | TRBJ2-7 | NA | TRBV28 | CASSELSRGIDF | TGTGCCAGCAGTGAGCTCTCTAGGGGCATTGACTTC
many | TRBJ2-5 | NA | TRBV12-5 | CASGSYQETQYF | TGTGCTAGTGGTTCCTATCAAGAGACCCAGTACTTC